Listed here are 14 T cell receptor beta chains from one sample, sequenced in a study of cytomegalovirus exposure and HLA in healthy donors. It was with 60 Vbeta and 13 Jbeta primers that the PCR ran. Libraries were prepared by immunoSEQ multiplex PCR; TCRdb keeps only in-frame clonotypes and omits some of them. Here the sample spans about 160,000 clones, 60% to 85% being singletons. The sequenced material came from PBMCs. All receptors come from a middle-aged man in good health and CMV-seropositive.

V is TRBV29-1 and J is TRBJ2-7; 10 bases match TRBD2. CDR3 length equals 12 residues. CDR1 and CDR2 from the germline V gene are SQVTM and ANQGSEA. V shed 7 bases, J shed 3 bases, and the junction held 3 bases outside the gene matches. The CDR3 DNA follows: TGCAGCGCCGCTAGCGGGAGCTACGAGCAGTACTTC. This encodes CSAASGSYEQYF.

The count of this clone is one. The chain employs TRBV5-1 and TRBJ1-6; the match to TRBD1 covers 7 bases. Germline CDR1 is SGHRS and CDR2 is YFSETQ. The ends lost 0 bases at V and 8 bases at J; junction bases unmatched: 8. The CDR3 contains 16 residues. The CDR3 nucleotides are TGCGCCAGCAGCTTGGGACAGGGCACCCGAGATTCACCCCTCCACTTT. Translating gives CASSLGQGTRDSPLHF. The entire variable domain, with the rest obtained from reference TRBV5-1 and TRBJ1-6, is as follows: KAGVTQTPRYLIKTRGQQVTLSCSPISGHRSVSWYQQTPGQGLQFLFEYFSETQRNKGNFPGRFSGRQFSNSRSEMNVSTLELGDSALYLCASSLGQGTRDSPLHFGNGTRLTVT.

The CDR3 bases are TGTGCCAGCACTCCGTTCAGGGATAACTATGGCTACACCTTC. Amino acids: CASTPFRDNYGYTF. V and J are TRBV2 and TRBJ1-2; D might be TRBD1 (5 bases). The CDR3 length is 14 residues. Germline V CDR1 and CDR2: SNHLY, FYNNEI. Between the trimmed V and J ends, which lost 7 bases and 1 base, there was a span of 13 bases.

The V call is TRBV19, the J call TRBJ2-1, with D uncertain. Trimming stripped 6 bases from V and 8 bases from J, with 11 bases between. Germline V gene data show CDR1 as LNHDA and CDR2 as SQIVND (reference sequence). The length of the CDR3 is 12 residues. CDR3 protein: CASSFSVHEQFF. The CDR3 DNA sequence: TGTGCCAGTAGCTTTAGTGTTCATGAGCAGTTCTTC.

The genes are TRBV5-4 and TRBJ2-7, with 8 bases aligning to TRBD2. The CDR3 length is 15 residues. V shed 0 bases, J shed 3 bases, and the junction held 5 bases outside the gene matches. CDR1 and CDR2 (germline): SGHNT, YYREEE (reference sequence). CDR3 protein: CASSLGLASFYEQYF. Here the CDR3 DNA reads TGTGCCAGCAGCTTGGGACTAGCGTCTTTCTACGAGCAGTACTTC.

The rearrangement joins TRBV5-1 to TRBJ1-1, with 10 bases identical to TRBD1. The V gene end was trimmed by 4 bases and the J gene end by 0 bases; junction bases not matched to a gene: 6. Germline loops: CDR1 SGHRS, CDR2 YFSETQ. The CDR3 runs to 16 residues. CDR3 region: CASSPGDRGMNTEAFF. CDR3 DNA: TGCGCCAGCAGCCCAGGGGACAGGGGAATGAACACTGAAGCTTTCTTT. Full variable domain (rest looked up from reference TRBV5-1 and TRBJ1-1): KAGVTQTPRYLIKTRGQQVTLSCSPISGHRSVSWYQQTPGQGLQFLFEYFSETQRNKGNFPGRFSGRQFSNSRSEMNVSTLELGDSALYLCASSPGDRGMNTEAFFGQGTRLTVV.

V is TRBV11-3 and J is TRBJ1-6; 9 bases are shared with TRBD1. CDR3 length equals 16 residues. Germline values: CDR1 SGHNT, CDR2 YENEEA. V was clipped by 1 base and J by 8 bases; unmatched bases: 6. The DNA for the CDR3 is TGTGCCAGCAGCTTAGTTAATGACAGGGGGGATTCACCCCTCCACTTT. Residues: CASSLVNDRGDSPLHF.

Only one count was recorded for this clone. The V and J genes are TRBV6-5 and TRBJ2-7; possible D gene TRBD2, 6 bases. CDR1 MNHEY and CDR2 SVGAGI come from the germline V gene. V lost 8 bases and J lost 6, with 20 bases in between. This CDR3 region has 14 residues. CDR3: CASRSPGLVGEQYF. The DNA for the CDR3 is TGTGCCAGCCGCTCCCCGGGACTGGTGGGCGAGCAGTACTTC.

This clone was seen only once. The chain links TRBV28 to TRBJ1-1; D remains unclear. Germline assignment: CDR1 MDHEN and CDR2 SYDVKM. The CDR3 totals 13 residues. Trimming removed 7 bases from V and 1 base from J, with 10 bases in between. The CDR3 here is CASITRRNTEAFF. Written as DNA, the CDR3 is TGTGCCAGCATTACCCGCAGGAACACTGAAGCTTTCTTT.

The chain joins TRBV7-2 to TRBJ2-7; 14 bases align to TRBD2. With V trimmed by 3 bases and J by 1 base, 2 bases remained unmatched. CDR1 is SGHTA, CDR2 FQGNSA, per germline. The CDR3 is 16 amino acids. The CDR3 DNA reads as TGTGCCAGCAGCTTGGGACTAGCGGGGGAATCCTACGAGCAGTACTTC. Translated: CASSLGLAGESYEQYF.

This chain joins TRBV7-2 and TRBJ1-1, with 11 bases matching TRBD1. CDR1 and CDR2 (germline): SGHTA, FQGNSA. This CDR3 is built from 14 residues. Trimming removed 6 bases from V and 4 bases from J; junction bases left unmatched: 4. This CDR3 reads CASSPGTGGTEAFF. The CDR3 DNA follows: TGTGCCAGCAGTCCCGGGACAGGGGGCACTGAAGCTTTCTTT.

This clone showed up just a few times. The gene calls are TRBV28 and TRBJ2-1; D is possibly TRBD2 (6 bases). The CDR3 length is 14 residues. The V end lost 7 bases, the J end lost 8 bases, and 18 bases lay between the germline ends. From germline, CDR1 is MDHEN and CDR2 SYDVKM. For the CDR3, the DNA is TGTGCCAGCACCTCCCCCGGAGGGATGGATGAGCAGTTCTTC. Translated, it gives CASTSPGGMDEQFF.

The CDR3 protein is CASSLAGHEQYF. CDR3 DNA sequence: TGTGCCAGCAGCTTAGCGGGGCACGAGCAGTACTTC. The gene calls are TRBV7-8 and TRBJ2-7; D is perhaps TRBD1 (5 bases). The CDR3 sequence is 12 residues long. The germline V gene has CDR1 SGHVS and CDR2 FQNEAQ. Trimming took 0 bases from V and 5 from J, leaving 5 bases between them. The full variable domain, rest sourced from reference TRBV7-8 and TRBJ2-7, is GAGVSQSPRYKVAKRGQDVALRCDPISGHVSLFWYQQALGQGPEFLTYFQNEAQLDKSGLPSDRFFAERPEGSVSTLKIQRTQQEDSAVYLCASSLAGHEQYFGPGTRLTVT.

The chain uses TRBV29-1 and TRBJ2-7; 13 bases agree with TRBD2. CDR1 is SQVTM and CDR2 is ANQGSEA in the germline V gene. V lost 7 bases, J lost 5 bases, and 5 bases stayed unmatched. This CDR3 is built from 13 residues. The CDR3 spells CSARTSGSNEQYF. CDR3 coding DNA: TGCAGCGCCAGGACTAGCGGGAGCAACGAGCAGTACTTC.